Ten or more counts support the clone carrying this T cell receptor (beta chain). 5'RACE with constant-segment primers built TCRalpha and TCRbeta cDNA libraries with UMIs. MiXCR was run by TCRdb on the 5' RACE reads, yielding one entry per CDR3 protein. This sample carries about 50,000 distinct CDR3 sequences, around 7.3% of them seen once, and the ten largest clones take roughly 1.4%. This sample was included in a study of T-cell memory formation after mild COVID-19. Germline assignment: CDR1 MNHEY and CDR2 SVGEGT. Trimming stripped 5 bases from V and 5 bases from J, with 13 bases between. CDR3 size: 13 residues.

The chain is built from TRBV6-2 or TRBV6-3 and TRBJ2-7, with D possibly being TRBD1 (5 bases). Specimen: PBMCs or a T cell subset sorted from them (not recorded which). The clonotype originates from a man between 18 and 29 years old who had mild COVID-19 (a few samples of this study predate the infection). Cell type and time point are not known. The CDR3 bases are TGTGCCAGCAGTCATCAGGGTACCCACGAGCAGTACGTC. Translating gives CASSHQGTHEQYV.